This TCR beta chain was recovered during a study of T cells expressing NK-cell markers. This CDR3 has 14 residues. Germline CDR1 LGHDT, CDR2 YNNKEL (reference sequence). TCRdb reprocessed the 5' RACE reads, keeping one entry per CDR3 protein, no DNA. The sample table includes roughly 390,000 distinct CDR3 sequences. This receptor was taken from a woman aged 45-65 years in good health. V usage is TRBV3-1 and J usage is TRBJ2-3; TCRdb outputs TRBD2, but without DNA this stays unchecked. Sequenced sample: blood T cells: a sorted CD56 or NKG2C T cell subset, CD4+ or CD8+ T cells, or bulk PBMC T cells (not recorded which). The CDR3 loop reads CASSQEEGKDTQYF.